This TCR beta chain was documented in a study of beta chain features in type 1 diabetes listed by TCRdb under 2018. Regarding the complete study: Mean age, gender distribution, total cell number and subset yield did not differ between patients and healthy donors. A total of 100 million to 110 million sorted cells were examined across all samples, and a strong correlation was observed between cell number per subset and RNA yield. The study compared TCRB repertoires of sorted circulating CD4+ T cell subsets between recently diagnosed type 1 diabetes patients and matched healthy donors. Regulatory and stem cell-like memory subsets were isolated from only 8 patients and roughly 8 healthy donors, whereas naive and central memory subsets came from all 30 or so donors.

The full study reports these points: Because cDNA was sequenced instead of genomic DNA, highly expressing activated cells could be over-represented, though the groups showed no difference in activation or CD3 levels. Shorter templates might have been favored by PCR, but patient and control samples were amplified and corrected together, so both groups would have been affected equally by any skew. Naive, central memory and regulatory TCRB repertoires appeared more similar among patients than among healthy donors. Because the HLA sub-analyses included only small numbers of individuals, any influence of HLA type on TCRB rearrangement was left unresolved. In all four CD4+ subsets, TCRB CDR3 length was moderately but significantly shorter in type 1 diabetes patients. Patients with type 1 diabetes made fewer insertions and deleted more nucleotides at VDJ recombination sites, implying thymic rearrangement abnormalities.

A word on this clone: Its antigen specificity is not known. Base-call qualities are not available, and no considerably larger clone is one nucleotide away.

The CDR3 contains 13 residues, cysteine and phenylalanine counted. Just CDR3 DNA is preserved here, 39 bases in frame from base 1. V is pared back by 3 bases and J by 0 bases, with 6 bases lying between the germline termini. Sequences SGDLS (CDR1) and YYNGEE (CDR2) are obtained from the germline V gene. All of the isolated RNA was reverse transcribed with the High Capacity cDNA Reverse Transcription Kit, so expressed TCRB transcripts were sequenced. Deep immunoSEQ sequencing was applied to naive, central memory and regulatory T cell samples, giving an average of roughly 3.5 million total reads per sample. Sorted cells were lysed in RLT buffer and RNA was extracted with DNase-treated RNeasy Micro or Mini kits, depending on cell number. Each cell subset was processed on its own to prevent cross-contamination, while patient and healthy donor samples were processed together. The immunoSEQ multiplex PCR was used to amplify TCRB sequences from cDNA, generating 87-bp fragments that spanned the CDR3 region. Sequencing of the amplicons was performed on the Illumina HiSeq platform. In the authors' own workflow: PCR bias was computationally corrected using synthetic template baselines, reads within Hamming distance 2 were collapsed, and singletons that could not be merged were discarded. Reads were aligned to IMGT to assign V, D and J genes, CDR3 length, and insertions or deletions at six rearrangement sites. Within each subset, clonotype counts were normalized to the number of sorted cells before true diversity and Gini coefficients were calculated with the tcR R package. Repertoire sharing was quantified using the overlap coefficient calculated on TCRB nucleotide sequences. TCRdb took over this immuneACCESS table, retaining in-frame rearrangements with V and J assigned. Such tables are incomplete; in checked studies, under half of the missing clones stem from an unresolved V gene, and the remainder is unexplained. D and trimming come from the DNA, and the V and J calls and clone size come from that table. In all, the sample holds some 140,000 clones, and 9% of those were seen once. The top ten hold 0.75% of the sample.

Each donor gave one peripheral blood draw, averaging approximately 0.11 L, which was collected into heparinised tubes. Naive, central memory, regulatory and stem cell-like memory CD4+ T cells were sorted on a BD FACSAria II using a panel including CD45RO, CCR7, CD25, CD127, CD95 and CD27. All sorted populations exceeded 95% purity. PBMCs were isolated immediately by Lymphoprep density gradient centrifugation and stained directly without culture. Samples were stained and sorted in pairs, with one healthy donor and one patient per experiment, so that batch effects were minimized. The material sequenced was central memory CD4+ T cells from blood. Rearrangement joined TRBV9 to TRBJ2-5; no D segment can be confidently identified. This clonotype was obtained from a man under 40 with type 1 diabetes. The CDR3 sequence is CASSAKYQETQYF. The DNA sequence is TGTGCCAGCAGCGCTAAGTACCAAGAGACCCAGTACTTC.